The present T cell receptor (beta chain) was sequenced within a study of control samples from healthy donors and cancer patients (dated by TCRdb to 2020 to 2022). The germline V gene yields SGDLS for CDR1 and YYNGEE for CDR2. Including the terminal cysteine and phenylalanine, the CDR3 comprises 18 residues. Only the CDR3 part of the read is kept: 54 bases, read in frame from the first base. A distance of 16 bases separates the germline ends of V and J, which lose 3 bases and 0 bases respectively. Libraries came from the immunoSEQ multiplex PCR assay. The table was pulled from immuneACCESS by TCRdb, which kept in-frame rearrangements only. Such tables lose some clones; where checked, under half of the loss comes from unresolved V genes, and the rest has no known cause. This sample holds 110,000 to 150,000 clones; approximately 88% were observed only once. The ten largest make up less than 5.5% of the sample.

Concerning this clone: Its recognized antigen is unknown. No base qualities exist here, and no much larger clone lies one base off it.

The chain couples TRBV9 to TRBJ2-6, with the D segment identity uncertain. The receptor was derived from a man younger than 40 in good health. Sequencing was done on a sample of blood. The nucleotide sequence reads TGTGCCAGCAGCGCGTCACCACGACAAAGCTCTGGGGCCAACGTCCTGACTTTC. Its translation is CASSASPRQSSGANVLTF. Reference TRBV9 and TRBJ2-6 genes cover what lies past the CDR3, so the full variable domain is DSGVTQTPKHLITATGQRVTLRCSPRSGDLSVYWYQQSLDQGLQFLIQYYNGEERAKGNILERFSAQQFPDLHSELNLSSLELGDSALYFCASSASPRQSSGANVLTFGAGSRLTVL.